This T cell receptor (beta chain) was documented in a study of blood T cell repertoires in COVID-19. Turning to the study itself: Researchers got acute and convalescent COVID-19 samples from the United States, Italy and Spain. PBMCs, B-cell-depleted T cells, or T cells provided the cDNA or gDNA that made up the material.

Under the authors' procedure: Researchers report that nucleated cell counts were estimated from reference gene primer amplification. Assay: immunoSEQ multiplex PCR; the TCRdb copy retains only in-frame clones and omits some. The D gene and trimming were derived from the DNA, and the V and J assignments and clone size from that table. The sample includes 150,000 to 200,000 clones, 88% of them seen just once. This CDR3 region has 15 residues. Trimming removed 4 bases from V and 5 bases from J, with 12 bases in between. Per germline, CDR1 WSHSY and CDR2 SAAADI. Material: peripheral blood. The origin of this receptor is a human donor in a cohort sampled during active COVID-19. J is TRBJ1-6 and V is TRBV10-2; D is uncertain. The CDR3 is CASSAGSLDNSPLHF. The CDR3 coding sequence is TGCGCCAGCAGTGCGGGAAGTTTGGATAATTCACCCCTCCACTTT.